The 20 T cell receptor beta chains in this list originate from one sample, sequenced in a study of CD8 T cells in Susac syndrome. Reverse transcription of about 0.5 to 1 ug RNA used random hexamers. A single record per CDR3 protein comes from TCRdb applying MiXCR to the immunoSEQ multiplex PCR reads. The repertoire includes under 350,000 distinct CDR3 sequences, approximately 90% of them detected once, and more than 0.06% sits in the top ten. Sequenced material: CD4+ T cells from PBMCs. These receptors were collected from a human donor with multiple sclerosis.

This clonotype appeared once. The chain couples TRBV10-2 to TRBJ2-2; tentatively, D is TRBD1 or TRBD2 (5 bases each). CDR3 length equals 16 residues. Looked up from germline, CDR1 is WSHSY and CDR2 is SAAADI. Trimming pared 5 bases from V and 1 base from J, leaving 14 bases between. DNA for the CDR3: TGCGCCAGCAGTTTTAGTGCTGGGGGGAACACCGGGGAGCTGTTTTTT. Translating gives CASSFSAGGNTGELFF.

The V call is TRBV6-5, the J call TRBJ1-1; D unresolved. V was trimmed by 2 bases and J by 6 bases, leaving 10 bases between them. The germline V gene has CDR1 MNHEY and CDR2 SVGAGI. There are 13 residues in the CDR3. CDR3 sequence reads: CASSYRTAAEAFF. For the CDR3, the DNA is TGTGCCAGCAGTTACCGGACGGCGGCTGAAGCTTTCTTT.

This clonotype was observed a few times. Written as DNA, the CDR3 is TGTGCCAGCAGCACCACGGGGTTAACCGGGGAGCTGTTTTTT. It yields the protein CASSTTGLTGELFF. The J gene is TRBJ2-2, the V gene TRBV7-3; tentative D call: TRBD2 (5 bases). The CDR3 loop spans 14 amino acids. In germline, CDR1 is SGHTA, CDR2 FQGTGA. Between the trimmed V and J ends, which lost 5 bases and 5 bases, there was a span of 12 bases.

The chain carries TRBV12-3 or TRBV12-4 and TRBJ1-1; possibly TRBD1 for D (5 bases). V lost 3 bases, J lost 10 bases, and 18 bases lay in between. CDR3 length equals 14 residues. This CDR3 is CASSFFVPYQGAFF. In DNA form, the CDR3 reads TGTGCCAGCAGTTTTTTTGTCCCATACCAGGGAGCTTTCTTT.

This clonotype was observed a single time. V usage is TRBV12-3 or TRBV12-4 and J usage is TRBJ1-2; tentative D call: TRBD1 (5 bases). V lost 6 bases and J lost 0, with 11 bases in between. The CDR3 is 14 residues long. CDR3 DNA sequence: TGTGCCAGCAGCCGCAGACAGACTAACTATGGCTACACCTTC. It specifies CASSRRQTNYGYTF.

This clonotype was recorded once. CDR3 DNA sequence: TGTGCCACCAGCAATCCGAGCGGGGAGACAGGGGAACTTTTCAATCAGCCCCAGCATTTT. Translated: CATSNPSGETGELFNQPQHF. The chain has TRBV15 and TRBJ1-5; 8 nucleotides line up with TRBD1. V was clipped by 4 bases and J by 3 bases; unmatched bases: 20. The length of the CDR3 is 20 residues. Germline values: CDR1 LNHNV, CDR2 YYDKDF (reference sequence).

The chain uses TRBV29-1 and TRBJ2-7, with D tentatively TRBD1 or TRBD2 (5 bases each). Germline CDR1 is SQVTM and CDR2 is ANQGSEA. V was cut by 4 bases and J by 5 bases, with 12 bases left in between. The CDR3 is made up of 12 amino acids. CDR3 amino acids: CSVGGAGNEQYF. The CDR3 nucleotides read TGCAGCGTTGGAGGGGCAGGGAACGAGCAGTACTTC.

The chain is built from TRBV12-3 or TRBV12-4 and TRBJ2-2; 10 bases align to TRBD2. The CDR3 runs 16 residues. V lost 6 bases, J lost 7 bases, and 11 bases stayed unmatched. CDR3 DNA: TGTGCCAGCAGGCCTCTAGCGGGGGAGAAGTACGGGGAGCTGTTTTTT. It translates to CASRPLAGEKYGELFF.

This chain joins TRBV21-1 and TRBJ1-1; whether TRBD1, the table's D call, matches the DNA was not checked. TRBV21-1 is a documented pseudogene. The CDR3 is 16 amino acids. CDR3 in DNA: TGTGCCAGCAGCCACAGCCTCGGGGCGATGAACACTGAAGCTTTCTTT. Protein product: CASSHSLGAMNTEAFF.

This chain joins TRBV25-1 and TRBJ1-1; a possible D gene is TRBD1 (5 bases). There are 12 residues in the CDR3. Trimming took off 6 bases at V and 4 bases at J, with 9 bases between the two ends. CDR1 MGHDK and CDR2 SYGVNS come from the germline V gene. The chain's CDR3 is CASSQGRTEAFF. In nucleotides, the CDR3 is TGTGCCAGCAGCCAGGGACGCACTGAAGCTTTCTTT.

This clonotype was picked up one time. V gene TRBV24-1 combines with J gene TRBJ2-7; unclear D gene. V was cut by 3 bases and J by 6 bases, with 8 bases left in between. Germline V gene sequence: CDR1 KGHDR, CDR2 SFDVKD. This CDR3 has 12 amino acids. Here the CDR3 reads CATSDTNGEQYF. The CDR3 nucleotides are TGTGCCACCAGTGATACAAACGGCGAGCAGTACTTC.

The chain links TRBV30 to TRBJ2-1; no firm D call. Trimming removed 3 bases at V and 9 bases at J, with 15 bases between. From germline, CDR1 is GTSNPN and CDR2 SVGIG (reference sequence). The CDR3 has 13 amino acids. CDR3 sequence: CAWRARGSGEQFF. The DNA of the CDR3 is TGTGCCTGGAGAGCTCGCGGATCGGGTGAGCAGTTCTTC.

The chain recombines TRBV3-1 with TRBJ1-2; tentative D call: TRBD1 (5 bases). The CDR3 runs 14 residues. V was cut by 4 bases and J by 8 bases, with 17 bases left in between. Germline lookup yields CDR1 LGHDT and CDR2 YNNKEL (reference sequence). CDR3 DNA sequence: TGTGCCAGCAGCCCGCGGGACGGGGCGCGAGGCTACACCTTC. Its protein product is CASSPRDGARGYTF.

The gene calls are TRBV5-1 and TRBJ2-5; 7 bases map to TRBD2. The V segment lost 1 base and the J segment 3 bases; nucleotides outside the gene matches: 6. This CDR3 region has 15 residues. Germline-derived CDR1 and CDR2 are SGHRS and YFSETQ. As DNA, the CDR3 is TGCGCCAGCAGCTTGTACGGGGGGACCGAAGAGACCCAGTACTTC. As protein: CASSLYGGTEETQYF.

CDR3 DNA: TGTGCCAGCAGTAGTCAGGGGGTTGCCTACGAGCAGTACTTC. Translating gives CASSSQGVAYEQYF. The chain joins TRBV7-2 to TRBJ2-7, with 7 bases identical to TRBD1. CDR1 is SGHTA, CDR2 FQGNSA, per germline. V gave up 6 bases and J gave up 2 bases; unmatched junction bases: 7. The CDR3 is made up of 14 amino acids.

The chain couples TRBV6-5 to TRBJ2-5; D remains ambiguous. The CDR3 consists of 15 residues. Per germline, CDR1 MNHEY and CDR2 SVGAGI. V gave up 5 bases and J gave up 2 bases, with 15 bases separating them. Here the CDR3 reads CASSPKGWRQETQYF. CDR3 DNA sequence: TGTGCCAGCAGTCCAAAGGGCTGGCGGCAAGAGACCCAGTACTTC.

The chain carries TRBV9 and TRBJ2-2; D unresolved. Trimming cost V 0 bases and J 8 bases, with 14 bases left between them. The germline V gene encodes CDR1 SGDLS and CDR2 YYNGEE. The CDR3 consists of 15 residues. DNA for the CDR3: TGTGCCAGCAGCGTAGGTGGCGTCCTGGGTGGGGAGCTGTTTTTT. Amino acids: CASSVGGVLGGELFF.

J is TRBJ1-4 and V is TRBV18; D possibly corresponds to TRBD1 (6 bases). Germline CDR1 is KGHSH and CDR2 is LQKENI. Trimming removed 6 bases from V and 3 bases from J, with 11 bases in between. The CDR3 contains 14 residues. The CDR3 sequence is CASSPGQANEKLFF. Written as DNA, the CDR3 is TGTGCCAGCTCCCCGGGACAAGCTAATGAAAAACTGTTTTTT.

V and J are TRBV7-2 and TRBJ2-3; tentative D call: TRBD2 (5 bases). From germline, CDR1 is SGHTA and CDR2 FQGNSA. Deletions cut 0 bases from V and 7 bases from J, with 14 bases between. The CDR3 length is 15 residues. CDR3 coding DNA: TGTGCCAGCAGCTTAGCCTCGGGATCCCAACATACGCAGTATTTT. It yields the protein CASSLASGSQHTQYF.

The V and J genes are TRBV19 and TRBJ1-1; TRBD1 matches 10 bases. The length of the CDR3 is 15 residues. Germline V gene sequence: CDR1 LNHDA, CDR2 SQIVND (reference sequence). The V gene end was trimmed by 6 bases and the J gene end by 2 bases; junction bases not matched to a gene: 6. The CDR3 nucleotides are TGTGCCAGTAGGTCCCGGGACAGGGGAAACACTGAAGCTTTCTTT. Translation gives CASRSRDRGNTEAFF.